The T cell receptor (beta chain) under discussion was sequenced for a study of beta chain features in type 1 diabetes. This clone was counted between two and nine times. The whole isolated RNA underwent reverse transcription, so sequencing captured expressed TCRB transcripts. Profiled with immunoSEQ multiplex PCR; TCRdb holds only in-frame clones, not every one. The table lists roughly 300,000 clones, less than 10% of them singletons. There are 15 residues in the CDR3. Trimming removed 8 bases at V and 2 bases at J, with 16 bases between. CDR1 MDHEN and CDR2 SYDVKM come from the germline V gene. The clonotype was recovered from a woman aged 18-29 years in good health. Sequences were obtained from central memory CD4+ T cells from blood. The V call is TRBV28, the J call TRBJ1-5, with D unresolved. CDR3 sequence (DNA): TGTGCCAGCCATGGGGTAGGGAGGGGCAATCAGCCCCAGCATTTT. Amino acids: CASHGVGRGNQPQHF. The entire variable domain, with the rest obtained from reference TRBV28 and TRBJ1-5, is as follows: DVKVTQSSRYLVKRTGEKVFLECVQDMDHENMFWYRQDPGLGLRLIYFSYDVKMKEKGDIPEGYSVSREKKERFSLILESASTNQTSMYLCASHGVGRGNQPQHFGDGTRLSIL.